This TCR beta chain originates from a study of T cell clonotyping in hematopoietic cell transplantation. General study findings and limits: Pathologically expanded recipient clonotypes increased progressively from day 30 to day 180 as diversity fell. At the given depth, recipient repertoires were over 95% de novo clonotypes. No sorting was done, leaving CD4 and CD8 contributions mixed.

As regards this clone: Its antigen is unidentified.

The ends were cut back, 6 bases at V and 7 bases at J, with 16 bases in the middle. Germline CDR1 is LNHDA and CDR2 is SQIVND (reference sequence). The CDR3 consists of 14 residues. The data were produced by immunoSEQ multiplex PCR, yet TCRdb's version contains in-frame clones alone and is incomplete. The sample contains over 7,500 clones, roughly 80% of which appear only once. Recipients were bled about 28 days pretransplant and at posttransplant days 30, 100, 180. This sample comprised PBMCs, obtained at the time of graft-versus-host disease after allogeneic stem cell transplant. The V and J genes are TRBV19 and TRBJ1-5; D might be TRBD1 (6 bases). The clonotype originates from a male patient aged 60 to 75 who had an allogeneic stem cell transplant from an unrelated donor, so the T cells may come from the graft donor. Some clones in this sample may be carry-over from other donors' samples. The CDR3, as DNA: TGTGCCAGTAGCCCTCAGGGGAGGGGGCAGCCCCAGCATTTT. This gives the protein CASSPQGRGQPQHF. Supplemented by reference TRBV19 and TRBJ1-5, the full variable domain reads DGGITQSPKYLFRKEGQNVTLSCEQNLNHDAMYWYRQDPGQGLRLIYYSQIVNDFQKGDIAEGYSVSREKKESFPLTVTSAQKNPTAFYLCASSPQGRGQPQHFGDGTRLSIL.